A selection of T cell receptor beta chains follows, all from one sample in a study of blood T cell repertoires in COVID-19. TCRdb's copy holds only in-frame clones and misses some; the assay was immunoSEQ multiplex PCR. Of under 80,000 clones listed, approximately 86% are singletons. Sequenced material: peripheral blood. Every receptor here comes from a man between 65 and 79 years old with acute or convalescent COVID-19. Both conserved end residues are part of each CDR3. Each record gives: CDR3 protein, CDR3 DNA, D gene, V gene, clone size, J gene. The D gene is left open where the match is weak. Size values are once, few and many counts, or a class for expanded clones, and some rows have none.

CASSPGTGREKLFF TGTGCCAGCAGCCCCGGGACAGGGAGGGAAAAACTGTTTTTT TRBD1 TRBV7-2 NA TRBJ1-4
CASSHHREWNYEQYF TGTGCCAGCAGCCACCACAGGGAATGGAACTACGAGCAGTACTTC NA TRBV3-1/TRBV3-2 NA TRBJ2-7
CASSIHQGVGTEAFF TGTGCCAGTAGTATACACCAGGGGGTTGGGACTGAAGCTTTCTTT TRBD1 TRBV19 NA TRBJ1-1
CAISRLHYEQYF TGTGCCATCTCAAGACTGCACTACGAGCAGTACTTC NA TRBV10-3 NA TRBJ2-7
CASSPPGQKETQYF TGTGCCAGCTCACCACCAGGACAGAAAGAGACCCAGTACTTC NA TRBV18 NA TRBJ2-5
CASSDRDRQNTEAFF TGTGCCAGCAGTGACAGGGACAGACAAAACACTGAAGCTTTCTTT TRBD1 TRBV6-1 NA TRBJ1-1
CASTKRPDGVADTQYF TGTGCCAGCACTAAGCGCCCCGACGGGGTGGCAGATACGCAGTATTTT NA TRBV27 NA TRBJ2-3
CASRLAGATYEQYF TGTGCCAGCAGGTTAGCGGGGGCTACATACGAGCAGTACTTC TRBD2 TRBV5-8 NA TRBJ2-7
CASSFRQGPNTGELFF TGTGCCAGCAGCTTCCGACAGGGCCCGAACACCGGGGAGCTGTTTTTT TRBD1 TRBV11-3 NA TRBJ2-2
CASSLGDSYNEQFF TGCGCCAGCAGTTTGGGAGACTCCTACAATGAGCAGTTCTTC NA TRBV5-1 NA TRBJ2-1
CSVEVGQGADEQFF TGCAGCGTTGAGGTGGGACAGGGGGCCGATGAGCAGTTCTTC TRBD1 TRBV29-1 NA TRBJ2-1
CASSPAIYF TGTGCCAGCAGCCCCGCCATATATTTT NA TRBV7-9 NA TRBJ1-3
CASSPPDSTEAFF TGTGCCAGCTCACCACCTGACAGCACTGAAGCTTTCTTT NA TRBV18 NA TRBJ1-1
CASSDLFGTGGLETQYF TGTGCCAGCAGTGACCTATTTGGGACAGGGGGATTAGAGACCCAGTACTTC TRBD1 TRBV6-1 NA TRBJ2-5
CASSLAAGATDTQYF TGCGCCAGCAGCTTGGCGGCGGGGGCCACAGATACGCAGTATTTT NA TRBV5-1 NA TRBJ2-3
CASSSGSGVTEAFF TGTGCCAGCAGCTCAGGGTCGGGTGTCACTGAAGCTTTCTTT NA TRBV7-9 few TRBJ1-1
CASRLTGTGGYEQYF TGTGCCAGCAGGCTAACCGGGACAGGGGGCTACGAGCAGTACTTC TRBD1 TRBV6-5 NA TRBJ2-7
CASSRKPGQTNTGELFF TGTGCCAGCAGCAGGAAACCGGGACAGACGAACACCGGGGAGCTGTTTTTT TRBD1 TRBV5-4 NA TRBJ2-2
CASSLEGLDGYTF TGCGCCAGCAGCTTGGAGGGACTAGATGGCTACACCTTC NA TRBV5-1 NA TRBJ1-2
CASSSWASNYGYTF TGTGCCAGCAGTTCTTGGGCCTCTAACTATGGCTACACCTTC NA TRBV7-8 NA TRBJ1-2
CASSRRTGYSSGANVLTF TGCGCCAGCAGCCGGAGGACAGGGTATAGCTCTGGGGCCAACGTCCTGACTTTC TRBD1 TRBV5-1 NA TRBJ2-6
CASSRSSGTGGGETQYF TGTGCCAGCAGCCGTAGTTCCGGGACAGGGGGTGGAGAGACCCAGTACTTC TRBD1 TRBV11-3 NA TRBJ2-5
CASSEAEFTDTQYF TGTGCCAGCAGCGAAGCGGAATTCACAGATACGCAGTATTTT NA TRBV5-4 NA TRBJ2-3
CASRPQGYSNQPQHF TGTGCCAGCAGGCCCCAGGGGTATAGCAATCAGCCCCAGCATTTT NA TRBV6-6 NA TRBJ1-5
CASSRGGTAFNEKLFF TGTGCCAGCAGTCGGGGGGGGACAGCCTTTAATGAAAAACTGTTTTTT TRBD1 TRBV27 NA TRBJ1-4
CAISGQGDEKLFF TGTGCCATCAGTGGACAGGGGGATGAAAAACTGTTTTTT TRBD1 TRBV10-3 NA TRBJ1-4
CASSTREGTDTQYF TGCGCCAGCAGCACCAGGGAGGGCACAGATACGCAGTATTTT NA TRBV5-1 NA TRBJ2-3
CASSVDNTGGGEQYF TGTGCCAGCAGTGTCGACAATACAGGAGGAGGGGAGCAGTACTTC NA TRBV6-6 NA TRBJ2-7
CASSQEGSLARETQYF TGTGCCAGCAGCCAAGAAGGCAGCCTGGCCAGGGAGACCCAGTACTTC NA TRBV14 few TRBJ2-5
CASSVSSGRDTGELFF TGTGCCAGCAGCGTATCCTCGGGGAGAGACACCGGGGAGCTGTTTTTT NA TRBV9 NA TRBJ2-2
CASSLGLTDNEQFF TGTGCCAGCAGCCTGGGACTAACTGACAATGAGCAGTTCTTC TRBD2 TRBV7-3 NA TRBJ2-1
CASSFQGNTDTQYF TGTGCCAGCAGTTTTCAGGGTAACACAGATACGCAGTATTTT NA TRBV6-5 NA TRBJ2-3